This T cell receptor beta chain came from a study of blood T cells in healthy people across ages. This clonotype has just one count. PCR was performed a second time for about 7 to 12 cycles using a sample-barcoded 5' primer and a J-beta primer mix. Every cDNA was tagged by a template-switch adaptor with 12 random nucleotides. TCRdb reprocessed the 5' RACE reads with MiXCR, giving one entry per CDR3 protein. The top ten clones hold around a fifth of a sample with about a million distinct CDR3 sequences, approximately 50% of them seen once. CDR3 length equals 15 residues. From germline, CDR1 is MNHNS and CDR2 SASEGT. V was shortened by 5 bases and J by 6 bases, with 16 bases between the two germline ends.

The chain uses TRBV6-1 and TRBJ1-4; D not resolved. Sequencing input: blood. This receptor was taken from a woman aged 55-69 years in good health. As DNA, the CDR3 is TGTGCCAGCAGTCATGGGCCTGGTAGGGATGAAAAACTGTTTTTT. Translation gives CASSHGPGRDEKLFF.